This TCR beta chain was sequenced for a study of long-term antiretroviral therapy in people with HIV. Version v3.0 of the immunoSEQ assay was performed at survey level. A per-sample goal of about 40,000-55,000 T-cell genomes was targeted by sequencing. Measured with immunoSEQ multiplex PCR; TCRdb has only the in-frame clones, and not every one. The data contain about 42,000 clones, roughly 86% of them singletons. This CDR3 contains 14 residues. CDR1 is MNHEY and CDR2 is SMNVEV in the germline V gene (reference sequence). The germline V and J ends were trimmed by 7 bases and 5 bases, with 15 bases remaining between them. Before they underwent DNA extraction, samples held about 1-10 million cryopreserved PBMC.

The chain links TRBV27 to TRBJ1-5; tentatively, D is TRBD1 (6 bases). Sequenced material: unsorted PBMCs, taken 0.1 years before starting antiretroviral therapy. The clonotype originates from a woman between 50 and 59 years old with HIV. DNA of the CDR3: TGTGCCAGCACCCCCCGGGGGGGGCATCAGCCCCAGCATTTT. Amino acids: CASTPRGGHQPQHF.